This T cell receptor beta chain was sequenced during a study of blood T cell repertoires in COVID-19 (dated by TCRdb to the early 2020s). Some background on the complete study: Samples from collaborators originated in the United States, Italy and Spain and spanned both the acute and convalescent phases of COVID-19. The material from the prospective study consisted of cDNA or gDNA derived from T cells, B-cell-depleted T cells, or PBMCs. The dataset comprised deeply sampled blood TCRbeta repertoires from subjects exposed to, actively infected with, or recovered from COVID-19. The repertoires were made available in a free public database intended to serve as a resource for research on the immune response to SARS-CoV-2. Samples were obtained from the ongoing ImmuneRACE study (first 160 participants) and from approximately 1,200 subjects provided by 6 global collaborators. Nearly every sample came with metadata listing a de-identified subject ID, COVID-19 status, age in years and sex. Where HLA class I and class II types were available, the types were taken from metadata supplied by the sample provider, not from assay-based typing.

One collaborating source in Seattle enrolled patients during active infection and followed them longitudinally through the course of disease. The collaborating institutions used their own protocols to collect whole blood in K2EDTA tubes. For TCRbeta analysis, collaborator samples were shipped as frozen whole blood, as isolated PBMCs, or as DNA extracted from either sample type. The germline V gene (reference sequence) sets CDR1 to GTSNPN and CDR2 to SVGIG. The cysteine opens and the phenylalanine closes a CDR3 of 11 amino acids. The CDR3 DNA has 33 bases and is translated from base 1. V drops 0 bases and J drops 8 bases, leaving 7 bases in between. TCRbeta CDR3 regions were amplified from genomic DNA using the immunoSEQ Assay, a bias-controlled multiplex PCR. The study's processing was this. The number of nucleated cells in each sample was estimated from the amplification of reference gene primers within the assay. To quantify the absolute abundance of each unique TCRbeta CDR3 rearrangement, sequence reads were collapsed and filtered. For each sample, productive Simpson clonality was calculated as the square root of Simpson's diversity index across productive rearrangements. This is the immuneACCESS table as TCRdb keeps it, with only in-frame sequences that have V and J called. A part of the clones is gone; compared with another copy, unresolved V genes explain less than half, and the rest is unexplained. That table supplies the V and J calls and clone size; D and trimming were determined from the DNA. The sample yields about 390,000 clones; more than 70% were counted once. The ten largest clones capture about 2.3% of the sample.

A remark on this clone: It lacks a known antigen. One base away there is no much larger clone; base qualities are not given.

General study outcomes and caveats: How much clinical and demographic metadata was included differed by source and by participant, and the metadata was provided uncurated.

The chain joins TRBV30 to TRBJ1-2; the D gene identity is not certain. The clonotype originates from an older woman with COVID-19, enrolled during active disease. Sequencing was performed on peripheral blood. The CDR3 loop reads CAWSVTVGYTF. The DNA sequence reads TGTGCCTGGAGTGTAACGGTCGGCTACACCTTC.